This TCR beta chain appears in the sequencing data of a study of cytomegalovirus exposure and HLA in healthy donors. Whole-study findings and limits: Common viral pathogens (according to a later analysis) appeared linked to several of the most significant clusters. Three chains linked to CMV were shown in vitro to be specific for CMV antigens. Accurate prediction of HLA-A and HLA-B alleles (for most subjects) was reportedly achieved from TCR beta sequences.

For this clone: Its matching antigen is unknown.

The study ran its PCR with 60 Vbeta and 13 Jbeta primers. Sequencing used immunoSEQ multiplex PCR; TCRdb keeps in-frame clones, though not all of them. This sample contains approximately 130,000 clones. V dropped 2 bases and J dropped 2; count of bases not matched to a gene: 0. This CDR3 has 14 amino acids. CDR1 and CDR2 from the germline V gene are MDHEN and SYDVKM. The specimen was PBMCs. The origin of this receptor is a woman aged 55-69 years in good health and CMV-seronegative. The chain employs TRBV28 and TRBJ1-5, with 7 bases identical to TRBD1. CDR3 nucleotides: TGTGCCAGCAGTTTAGGACAGGGCAATCAGCCCCAGCATTTT. As protein: CASSLGQGNQPQHF.